Detailed here is one T cell receptor (beta chain). The sample belongs to a study of T cell changes during pregnancy in multiple sclerosis. Clones were read by immunoSEQ multiplex PCR, and TCRdb kept only the in-frame ones, dropping some. The sample consists of approximately 41,000 clones, 89% of them appearing once. Germline V gene sequence: CDR1 SGHRS, CDR2 YFSETQ. This CDR3 is 14 amino acids long. The trim removed 4 bases at V and 2 bases at J, leaving 5 bases unmatched. The chain employs TRBV5-1 and TRBJ2-7, with 8 positions matching TRBD1. The clonotype originates from a female donor with multiple sclerosis, enrolled in a pregnancy study. Material: CD4+ T cells from peripheral blood mononuclear cells, obtained in the first trimester of pregnancy. This CDR3 is CASSVTGEPYEQYF. The CDR3 nucleotides read TGCGCCAGCAGCGTGACAGGGGAGCCCTACGAGCAGTACTTC. The whole variable domain, filled in from reference TRBV5-1 and TRBJ2-7, reads KAGVTQTPRYLIKTRGQQVTLSCSPISGHRSVSWYQQTPGQGLQFLFEYFSETQRNKGNFPGRFSGRQFSNSRSEMNVSTLELGDSALYLCASSVTGEPYEQYFGPGTRLTVT.